The text below deals with one T cell receptor (beta chain). Researchers barred patients who had uncontrolled infection, other autoimmune disease, pregnancy or lactation. At first hyperthyroidism diagnosis, before any ophthalmopathy symptoms, the blood sample was collected. Amplification targeted TCR beta CDR3 regions from RNA transcripts. A first-round RT-PCR of the TCR CDR3 used the HTBI primer set. TCRdb ran MiXCR on the multiplex PCR reads and lists one entry per CDR3 protein. The profile shows about 290,000 distinct CDR3 sequences, about an eighth of them singletons. The data belong to a study of T cells in Graves' hyperthyroidism and ophthalmopathy. Study in general: Any treatment followed the collection of peripheral blood at initial diagnosis.

The CDR3 is 16 amino acids. Germline CDR1 is LGHDT and CDR2 is YNNKEL (reference sequence). Trimming pared 1 base from V and 0 bases from J, leaving 10 bases between. The TCR comes from a woman aged 30 to 39 with Graves' hyperthyroidism that later progressed to Graves' ophthalmopathy. The rearrangement links TRBV3-1 to TRBJ1-5; no clear D gene. Input material: blood. CDR3 residues: CASSQGTALSNQPQHF. Here the CDR3 DNA reads TGTGCCAGCAGCCAAGGGACTGCCCTTAGCAATCAGCCCCAGCATTTT.